This T cell receptor (beta chain) was sequenced for a study of shared clonotypes between healthy human individuals. On the study more broadly: Aged 18 to 49, the donors were a couple of women and a few men. Study-level results: Clonotypes shared by all four sorted-subset donors had higher generation probabilities than non-shared clonotypes.

Points on this clone: Its antigen is as yet unknown.

This CDR3 is 12 amino acids long. CDR1 is SNHLY, CDR2 FYNNEI, per germline. CD45RO-negative, CCR7-selected cells formed the naive CD8 fraction, which excluded terminally differentiated effector memory CD45RA+ cells. Data came from immunoSEQ multiplex PCR; TCRdb stores just in-frame clones and leaves some out. This sample has about 1,800,000 clones, with roughly 95% found just once. Material for sequencing was naive CD8+ T cells sorted from blood. This TCR was recovered from a man aged 18 to 30 in good health. The chain joins TRBV2 to TRBJ2-5; D unclear. Near its end, the DNA agrees better with TRBJ2-7, so the J call may be wrong. CDR3 nucleotides: TGTGCCAGCAGTGAAATGGGATACGAGCAGTACTTC. This codes for CASSEMGYEQYF.